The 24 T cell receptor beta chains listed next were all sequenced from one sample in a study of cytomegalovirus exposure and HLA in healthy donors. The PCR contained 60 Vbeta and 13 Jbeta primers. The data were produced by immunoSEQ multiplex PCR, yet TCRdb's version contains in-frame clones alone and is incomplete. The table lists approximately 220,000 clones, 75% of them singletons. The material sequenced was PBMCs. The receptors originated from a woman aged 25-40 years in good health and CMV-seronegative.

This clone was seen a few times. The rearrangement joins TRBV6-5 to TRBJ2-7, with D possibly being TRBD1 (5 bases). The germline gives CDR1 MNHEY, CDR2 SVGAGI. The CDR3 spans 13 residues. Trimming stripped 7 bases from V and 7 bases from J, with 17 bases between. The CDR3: CASTGIGLQEQYF. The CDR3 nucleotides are TGTGCCAGCACAGGGATAGGCTTACAGGAGCAGTACTTC.

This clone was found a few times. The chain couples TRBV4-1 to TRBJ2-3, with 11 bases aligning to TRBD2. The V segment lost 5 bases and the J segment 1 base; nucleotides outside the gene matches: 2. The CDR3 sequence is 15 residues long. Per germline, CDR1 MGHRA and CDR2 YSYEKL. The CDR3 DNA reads TGCGCCAGCAGCACACTAGCGGGGGGCACAGATACGCAGTATTTT. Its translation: CASSTLAGGTDTQYF.

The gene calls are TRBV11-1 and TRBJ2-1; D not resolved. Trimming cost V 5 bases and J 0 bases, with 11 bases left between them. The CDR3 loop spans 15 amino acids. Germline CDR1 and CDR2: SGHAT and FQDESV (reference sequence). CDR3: CASSLQFSSYNEQFF. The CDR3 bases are TGTGCCAGCAGCCTACAGTTTTCCTCCTACAATGAGCAGTTCTTC.

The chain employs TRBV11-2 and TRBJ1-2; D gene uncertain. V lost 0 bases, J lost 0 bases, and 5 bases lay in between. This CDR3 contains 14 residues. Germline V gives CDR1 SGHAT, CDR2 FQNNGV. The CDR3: CASSLDPSNYGYTF. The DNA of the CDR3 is TGTGCCAGCAGCTTAGATCCATCTAACTATGGCTACACCTTC.

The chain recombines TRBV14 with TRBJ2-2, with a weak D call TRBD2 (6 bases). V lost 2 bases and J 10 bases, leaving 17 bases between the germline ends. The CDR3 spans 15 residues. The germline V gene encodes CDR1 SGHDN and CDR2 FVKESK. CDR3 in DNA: TGTGCCAGCAGCCAATTTACCGGACCGCGGGAGGAGCTGTTTTTT. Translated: CASSQFTGPREELFF.

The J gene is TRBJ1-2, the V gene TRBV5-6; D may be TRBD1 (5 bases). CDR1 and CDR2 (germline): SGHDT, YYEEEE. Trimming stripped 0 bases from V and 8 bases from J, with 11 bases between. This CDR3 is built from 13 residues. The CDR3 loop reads CASSLGGGGGYTF. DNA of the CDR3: TGTGCCAGCAGCTTGGGCGGGGGAGGAGGCTACACCTTC.

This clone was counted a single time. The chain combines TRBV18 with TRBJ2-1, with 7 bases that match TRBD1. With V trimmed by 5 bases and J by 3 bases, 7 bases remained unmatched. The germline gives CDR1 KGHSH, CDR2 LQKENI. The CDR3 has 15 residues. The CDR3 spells CASSLSGTVYNEQFF. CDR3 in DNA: TGTGCCAGCTCATTGTCCGGGACAGTCTACAATGAGCAGTTCTTC.

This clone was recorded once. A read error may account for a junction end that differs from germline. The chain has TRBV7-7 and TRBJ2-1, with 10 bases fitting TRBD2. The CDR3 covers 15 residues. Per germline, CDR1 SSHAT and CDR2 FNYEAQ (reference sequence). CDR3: CASSLSGGAYNEQFF. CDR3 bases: TGTGCTAGCAGCTTGAGCGGGGGGGCCTACAATGAGCAGTTCTTC.

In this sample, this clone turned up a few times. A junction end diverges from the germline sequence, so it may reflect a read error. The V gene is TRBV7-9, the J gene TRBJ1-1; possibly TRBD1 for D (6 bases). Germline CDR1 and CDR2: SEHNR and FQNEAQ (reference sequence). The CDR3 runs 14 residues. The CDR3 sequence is CASSSGKGELEDFF. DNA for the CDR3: TGTGCCAGCAGCTCCGGAAAGGGGGAGTTGGAAGATTTCTTT. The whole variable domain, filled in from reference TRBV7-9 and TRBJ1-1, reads DTGVSQNPRHKITKRGQNVTFRCDPISEHNRLYWYRQTLGQGPEFLTYFQNEAQLEKSRLLSDRFSAERPKGSFSTLEIQRTEQGDSAMYLCASSSGKGELEDFFGQGTRLTVV.

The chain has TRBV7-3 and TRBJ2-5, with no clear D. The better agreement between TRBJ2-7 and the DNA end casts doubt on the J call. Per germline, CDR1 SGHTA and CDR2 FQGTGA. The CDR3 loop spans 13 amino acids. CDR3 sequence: CASLNETSYEQYF. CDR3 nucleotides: TGTGCCAGCCTTAATGAGACTTCCTACGAGCAGTACTTC.

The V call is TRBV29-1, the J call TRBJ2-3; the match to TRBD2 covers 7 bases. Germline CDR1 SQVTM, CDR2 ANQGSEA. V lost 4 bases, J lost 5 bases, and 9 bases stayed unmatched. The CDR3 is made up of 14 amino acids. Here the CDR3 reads CSVGGGGDVDTQYF. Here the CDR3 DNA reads TGCAGCGTTGGCGGTGGGGGGGATGTAGATACGCAGTATTTT.

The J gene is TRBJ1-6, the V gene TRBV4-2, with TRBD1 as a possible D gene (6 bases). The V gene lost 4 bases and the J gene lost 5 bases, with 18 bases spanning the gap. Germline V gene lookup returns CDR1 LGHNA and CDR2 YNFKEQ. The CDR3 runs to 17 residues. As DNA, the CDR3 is TGTGCCAGCAGCCTCGGGGGGGCTCTTGGAAATAATTCACCCCTCCACTTT. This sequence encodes CASSLGGALGNNSPLHF.

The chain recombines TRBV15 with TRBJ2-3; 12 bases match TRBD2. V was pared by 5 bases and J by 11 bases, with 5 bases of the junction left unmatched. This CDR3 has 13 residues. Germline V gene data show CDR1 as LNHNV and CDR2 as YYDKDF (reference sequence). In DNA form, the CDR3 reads TGTGCCACCAGCCCTAGCGGGAGGGATGTGCAGTATTTT. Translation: CATSPSGRDVQYF.

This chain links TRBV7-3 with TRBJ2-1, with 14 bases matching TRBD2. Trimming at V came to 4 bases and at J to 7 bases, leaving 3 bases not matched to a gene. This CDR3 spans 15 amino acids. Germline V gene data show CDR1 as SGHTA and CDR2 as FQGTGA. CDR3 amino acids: CASSSGLAGANEQFF. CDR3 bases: TGTGCCAGCAGCTCGGGACTAGCGGGAGCTAATGAGCAGTTCTTC.

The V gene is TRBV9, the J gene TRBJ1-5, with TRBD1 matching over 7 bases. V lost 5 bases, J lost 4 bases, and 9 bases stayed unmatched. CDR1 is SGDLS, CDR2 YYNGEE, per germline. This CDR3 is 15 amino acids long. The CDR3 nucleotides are TGTGCCAGCAGTGAAACAGGGGACTTAAATCAGCCCCAGCATTTT. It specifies CASSETGDLNQPQHF.

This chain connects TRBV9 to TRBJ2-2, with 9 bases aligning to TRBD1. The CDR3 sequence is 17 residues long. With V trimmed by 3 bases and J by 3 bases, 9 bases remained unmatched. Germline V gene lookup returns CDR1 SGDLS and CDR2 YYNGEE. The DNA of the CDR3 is TGTGCCAGCAGCGCTTCCCGACAGGGGGGGGACACCGGGGAGCTGTTTTTT. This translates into CASSASRQGGDTGELFF.

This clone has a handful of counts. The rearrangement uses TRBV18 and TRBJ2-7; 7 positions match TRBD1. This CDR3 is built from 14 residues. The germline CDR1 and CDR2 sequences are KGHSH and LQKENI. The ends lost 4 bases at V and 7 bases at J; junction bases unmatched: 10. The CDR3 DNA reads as TGTGCCAGCTCACATGGGGACAGCCCTCTGGAGCAGTACTTC. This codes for CASSHGDSPLEQYF. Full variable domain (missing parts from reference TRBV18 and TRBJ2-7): NAGVMQNPRHLVRRRGQEARLRCSPMKGHSHVYWYRQLPEEGLKFMVYLQKENIIDESGMPKERFSAEFPKEGPSILRIQQVVRGDSAAYFCASSHGDSPLEQYFGPGTRLTVT.

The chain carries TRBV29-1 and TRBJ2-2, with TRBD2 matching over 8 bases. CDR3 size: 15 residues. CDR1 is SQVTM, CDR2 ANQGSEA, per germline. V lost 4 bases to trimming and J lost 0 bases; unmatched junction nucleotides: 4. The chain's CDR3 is CSVGASGSNTGELFF. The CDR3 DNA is TGCAGCGTTGGCGCTAGCGGGTCGAACACCGGGGAGCTGTTTTTT.

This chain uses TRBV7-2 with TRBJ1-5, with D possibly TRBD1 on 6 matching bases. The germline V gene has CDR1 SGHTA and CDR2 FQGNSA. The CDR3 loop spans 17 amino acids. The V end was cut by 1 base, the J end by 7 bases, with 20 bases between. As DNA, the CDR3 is TGTGCCAGCAGCTTAGATTCAGGACAGAGAGGTTTACAGCCCCAGCATTTT. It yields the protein CASSLDSGQRGLQPQHF.

The CDR3 coding sequence is TGCAGCGACCATATACCGGGACAGGATACGCAGTATTTT. It encodes CSDHIPGQDTQYF. V usage is TRBV29-1 and J usage is TRBJ2-3; 7 bases line up with TRBD1. The CDR3 covers 13 residues. Germline CDR1 reads SQVTM; CDR2 reads ANQGSEA. The ends lost 7 bases at V and 6 bases at J; junction bases unmatched: 10.

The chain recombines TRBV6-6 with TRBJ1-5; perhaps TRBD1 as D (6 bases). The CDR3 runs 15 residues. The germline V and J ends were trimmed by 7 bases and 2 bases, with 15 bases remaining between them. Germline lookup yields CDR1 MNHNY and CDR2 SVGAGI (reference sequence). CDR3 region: CASTDSLLGNQPQHF. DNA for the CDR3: TGTGCCAGCACGGACAGTCTCTTGGGCAATCAGCCCCAGCATTTT.

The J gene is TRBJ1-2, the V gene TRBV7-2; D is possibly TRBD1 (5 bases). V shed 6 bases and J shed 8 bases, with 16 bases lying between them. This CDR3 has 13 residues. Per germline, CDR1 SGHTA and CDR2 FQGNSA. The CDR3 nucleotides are TGTGCCAGCAGTTATATCACCCCAGGGGGCTACACCTTC. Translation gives CASSYITPGGYTF.

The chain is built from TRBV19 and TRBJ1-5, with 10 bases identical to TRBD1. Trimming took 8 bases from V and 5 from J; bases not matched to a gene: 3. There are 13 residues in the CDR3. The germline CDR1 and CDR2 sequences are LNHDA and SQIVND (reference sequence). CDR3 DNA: TGTGCCAGTTCCGGGACAGGGGATCAGCCCCAGCATTTT. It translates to CASSGTGDQPQHF.

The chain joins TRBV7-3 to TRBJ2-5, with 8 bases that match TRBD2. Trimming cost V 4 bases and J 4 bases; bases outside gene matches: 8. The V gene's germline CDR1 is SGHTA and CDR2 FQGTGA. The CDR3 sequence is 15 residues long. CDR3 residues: CASSSVSGMGETQYF. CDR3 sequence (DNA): TGTGCCAGCAGCTCCGTTAGCGGGATGGGAGAGACCCAGTACTTC.